This T cell receptor beta chain was documented in a study of control samples from healthy donors and cancer patients (dated by TCRdb to the early 2020s). Receptors were amplified or captured by the immunoSEQ multiplex PCR assay. Entries here come from immuneACCESS through TCRdb and include only in-frame sequences with V and J called. Some clones fail to appear in such tables; in the studies checked, an unresolved V gene covers under half of the shortfall, and the cause of the remainder is unknown. This sample comprises about 61,000 clones, around 90% of them detected only once. The ten largest clones add up to 5.5% to 7% of the sample. Reading from cysteine to phenylalanine, the CDR3 counts 16 amino acids. Only CDR3 DNA remains: 48 bases, in frame from the first base. CDR1 and CDR2, per the germline V gene, are SGDLS and YYNGEE. V loses 0 bases of germline sequence and J loses 0 bases, and the interval between the two ends is 12 bases.

As for this clone: What this receptor recognizes is not known. The input lacks base qualities; no much larger clone sits a single base away.

The sequenced material came from PBMCs. This TCR came from a man between 60 and 70 years old with colorectal cancer. The chain joins TRBV9 to TRBJ1-1, with the D gene not confidently named. The nucleotide sequence is given as TGTGCCAGCAGCGTAGAAGGAAATCACATGAACACTGAAGCTTTCTTT. It translates as CASSVEGNHMNTEAFF.